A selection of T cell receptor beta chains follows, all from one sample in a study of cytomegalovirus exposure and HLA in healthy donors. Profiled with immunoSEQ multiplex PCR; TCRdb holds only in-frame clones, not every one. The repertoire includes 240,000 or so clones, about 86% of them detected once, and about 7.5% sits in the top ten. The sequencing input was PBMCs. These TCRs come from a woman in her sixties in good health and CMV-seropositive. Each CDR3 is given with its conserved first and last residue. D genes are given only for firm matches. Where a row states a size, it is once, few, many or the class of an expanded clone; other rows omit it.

CDR3: CATSRGTGANYGYTF
DNA: TGTGCCACCAGCAGAGGGACAGGAGCTAACTATGGCTACACCTTC
size: .
J: TRBJ1-2
V: TRBV15
D: TRBD1

CDR3: CSVEEGTSGSDGEQFF
DNA: TGCAGCGTTGAAGAAGGGACTAGCGGGAGTGACGGTGAGCAGTTCTTC
size: few
J: TRBJ2-1
V: TRBV29-1
D: TRBD2

CDR3: CASSVGLAGAYEQYF
DNA: TGTGCCAGCAGCGTAGGGCTAGCGGGAGCCTACGAGCAGTACTTC
size: .
J: TRBJ2-7
V: TRBV9
D: TRBD2

CDR3: CASTPYVRGRFYGYTF
DNA: TGTGCCAGCACCCCATACGTCCGTGGCAGGTTCTATGGCTACACCTTC
size: .
J: TRBJ1-2
V: TRBV28
D: .

CDR3: CASNQGSLGYTF
DNA: TGTGCCAGCAATCAGGGTTCCCTGGGCTACACCTTC
size: few
J: TRBJ1-2
V: TRBV28
D: .

CDR3: CASSLGGGRVYNEQFF
DNA: TGTGCCAGCAGCTTAGGGGGCGGGAGGGTCTACAATGAGCAGTTCTTC
size: .
J: TRBJ2-1
V: TRBV7-3
D: TRBD2

CDR3: CASSYTFDNGYTF
DNA: TGTGCCAGCAGTTACACTTTTGACAATGGCTACACCTTC
size: .
J: TRBJ1-2
V: TRBV6-5
D: .

CDR3: CASSLSIGGSSYEQYF
DNA: TGTGCCAGCAGTTTGAGTATTGGCGGGAGCTCCTACGAGCAGTACTTC
size: .
J: TRBJ2-7
V: TRBV28
D: TRBD2

CDR3: CASSASRDSFTNTEAFF
DNA: TGCGCCAGCTCTGCTTCCCGGGACAGCTTTACGAACACTGAAGCTTTCTTT
size: few
J: TRBJ1-1
V: TRBV10-2
D: TRBD1

CDR3: CASRLGTGELFF
DNA: TGTGCCAGCAGACTAGGCACCGGGGAGCTGTTTTTT
size: .
J: TRBJ2-2
V: TRBV6-5
D: .

CDR3: CASSLKGLAGGSLWHEQYF
DNA: TGCGCCAGCAGCTTGAAAGGACTAGCGGGAGGTTCCTTATGGCACGAGCAGTACTTC
size: .
J: TRBJ2-7
V: TRBV5-1
D: TRBD2

CDR3: CASSDRDRARYEQYF
DNA: TGTGCCAGCAGCGATCGGGACAGGGCGAGGTACGAGCAGTACTTC
size: .
J: TRBJ2-7
V: TRBV4-2
D: TRBD1

CDR3: CASSDGTVNSPLHF
DNA: TGTGCCAGCAGTGACGGGACAGTTAATTCACCCCTCCACTTT
size: few
J: TRBJ1-6
V: TRBV6-4
D: TRBD1

CDR3: CASSFGQRGGYTF
DNA: TGTGCCAGCAGTTTCGGACAACGTGGTGGCTACACCTTC
size: .
J: TRBJ1-2
V: TRBV28
D: .

CDR3: CASSSLAGVNNEQFF
DNA: TGCGCCAGCAGCTCCCTAGCGGGAGTAAACAATGAGCAGTTCTTC
size: .
J: TRBJ2-1
V: TRBV5-1
D: TRBD2

CDR3: CASSRDRSSETQYF
DNA: TGTGCCAGCAGTCGGGACAGGTCGTCAGAGACCCAGTACTTC
size: .
J: TRBJ2-5
V: TRBV2
D: TRBD1

CDR3: CASARGPQETQYF
DNA: TGTGCCAGTGCCAGGGGTCCCCAAGAGACCCAGTACTTC
size: .
J: TRBJ2-5
V: TRBV19
D: .

CDR3: CASSVLAGVSYEQYF
DNA: TGTGCCAGCTCTGTACTAGCGGGAGTCTCCTACGAGCAGTACTTC
size: .
J: TRBJ2-7
V: TRBV18
D: TRBD2

CDR3: CASSLSTGGSSYEQYF
DNA: TGCGCCAGCAGCTTGAGTACTGGCGGAAGCTCCTACGAGCAGTACTTC
size: .
J: TRBJ2-7
V: TRBV5-1
D: .

CDR3: CASRGQVLNEQYF
DNA: TGTGCCAGTAGGGGACAGGTTCTAAACGAGCAGTACTTC
size: .
J: TRBJ2-7
V: TRBV19
D: TRBD1

CDR3: CASTPGRRLNYGYTF
DNA: TGTGCCAGCACCCCGGGTAGGCGGCTCAACTATGGCTACACCTTC
size: .
J: TRBJ1-2
V: TRBV5-6
D: .

CDR3: CASSLGGNGREREKLFF
DNA: TGCGCCAGCAGCTTGGGAGGGAACGGACGGGAGAGGGAAAAACTGTTTTTT
size: .
J: TRBJ1-4
V: TRBV5-1
D: .

CDR3: CASSLVRLGGESGYTF
DNA: TGTGCCAGCAGTCTTGTGCGTTTGGGGGGGGAATCGGGCTACACCTTC
size: .
J: TRBJ1-2
V: TRBV2
D: .

CDR3: CASSSGQGDGYTF
DNA: TGTGCCAGCAGCTCCGGACAGGGGGATGGCTACACCTTC
size: .
J: TRBJ1-2
V: TRBV5-4
D: TRBD1

CDR3: CASSLQGTYGYTF
DNA: TGTGCCAGCAGCTTACAGGGCACCTATGGCTACACCTTC
size: .
J: TRBJ1-2
V: TRBV5-6
D: .

CDR3: CASSLAGTSGRASYEQYF
DNA: TGCGCCAGCAGCTTGGCCGGGACTAGCGGGAGGGCCTCCTACGAGCAGTACTTC
size: .
J: TRBJ2-7
V: TRBV5-1
D: TRBD2

CDR3: CASSKVHQGFGNQPQHF
DNA: TGTGCCAGCAGCAAAGTACACCAGGGTTTTGGAAATCAGCCCCAGCATTTT
size: .
J: TRBJ1-5
V: TRBV21-1
D: .

CDR3: CASRPNSFRSGELFF
DNA: TGTGCCAGCAGGCCAAATAGTTTCCGGTCGGGGGAGCTGTTTTTT
size: .
J: TRBJ2-2
V: TRBV7-2
D: .

CDR3: CASQQGSGQNTEAFF
DNA: TGTGCCAGCCAGCAGGGATCAGGACAGAACACTGAAGCTTTCTTT
size: .
J: TRBJ1-1
V: TRBV18
D: .

CDR3: CASSLVQGRGIFGYTF
DNA: TGCGCCAGCAGCTTGGTCCAGGGGAGGGGAATTTTTGGCTACACCTTC
size: .
J: TRBJ1-2
V: TRBV5-1
D: .

CDR3: CASSGLAGEDTQYF
DNA: TGCGCCAGCAGCGGACTAGCGGGAGAGGATACGCAGTATTTT
size: few
J: TRBJ2-3
V: TRBV5-1
D: TRBD2

CDR3: CASSLTSGRPSNEQFF
DNA: TGTGCCAGCAGCTTGACTAGCGGGAGGCCCTCCAATGAGCAGTTCTTC
size: .
J: TRBJ2-1
V: TRBV7-3
D: TRBD2

CDR3: CASSLAGGGPSPLETQYF
DNA: TGCGCCAGCAGCTTGGCCGGCGGGGGACCTAGCCCGTTGGAGACCCAGTACTTC
size: .
J: TRBJ2-5
V: TRBV5-1
D: TRBD2

CDR3: CSVEVNYNEQFF
DNA: TGCAGCGTTGAAGTTAACTACAATGAGCAGTTCTTC
size: .
J: TRBJ2-1
V: TRBV29-1
D: .

CDR3: CASSFSRGQGRDNSPLHF
DNA: TGTGCCAGCAGTTTCTCACGGGGACAGGGGCGAGATAATTCACCCCTCCACTTT
size: .
J: TRBJ1-6
V: TRBV27
D: TRBD1

CDR3: CASSGLAGMNTQYF
DNA: TGTGCCAGCAGTGGACTAGCGGGAATGAATACGCAGTATTTT
size: .
J: TRBJ2-3
V: TRBV6-4
D: TRBD2

CDR3: CASSVAGDVTGELFF
DNA: TGTGCCAGCAGCGTAGCAGGGGATGTGACCGGGGAGCTGTTTTTT
size: .
J: TRBJ2-2
V: TRBV9
D: .

CDR3: CASRDERGLYEQYF
DNA: TGTGCCAGCAGGGACGAGCGGGGACTCTACGAGCAGTACTTC
size: .
J: TRBJ2-7
V: TRBV6-5
D: TRBD2

CDR3: CASSSGPQETQYF
DNA: TGTGCCAGCAGCTCAGGGCCCCAAGAGACCCAGTACTTC
size: once
J: TRBJ2-5
V: TRBV7-2
D: .

CDR3: CASSSSGTSGRMYEQYF
DNA: TGTGCCAGTAGTTCTTCCGGGACTAGCGGGAGAATGTACGAGCAGTACTTC
size: .
J: TRBJ2-7
V: TRBV19
D: TRBD2

CDR3: CAWSGGRYYEQYF
DNA: TGTGCCTGGAGTGGGGGGAGGTACTACGAGCAGTACTTC
size: few
J: TRBJ2-7
V: TRBV30
D: .

CDR3: CATSLGGEQYF
DNA: TGTGCCACCAGTTTAGGGGGCGAGCAGTACTTC
size: .
J: TRBJ2-7
V: TRBV2
D: .

CDR3: CASSLSRGGVEQYF
DNA: TGTGCCAGCAGTTTATCGCGGGGGGGAGTGGAGCAGTACTTC
size: .
J: TRBJ2-7
V: TRBV27
D: TRBD2